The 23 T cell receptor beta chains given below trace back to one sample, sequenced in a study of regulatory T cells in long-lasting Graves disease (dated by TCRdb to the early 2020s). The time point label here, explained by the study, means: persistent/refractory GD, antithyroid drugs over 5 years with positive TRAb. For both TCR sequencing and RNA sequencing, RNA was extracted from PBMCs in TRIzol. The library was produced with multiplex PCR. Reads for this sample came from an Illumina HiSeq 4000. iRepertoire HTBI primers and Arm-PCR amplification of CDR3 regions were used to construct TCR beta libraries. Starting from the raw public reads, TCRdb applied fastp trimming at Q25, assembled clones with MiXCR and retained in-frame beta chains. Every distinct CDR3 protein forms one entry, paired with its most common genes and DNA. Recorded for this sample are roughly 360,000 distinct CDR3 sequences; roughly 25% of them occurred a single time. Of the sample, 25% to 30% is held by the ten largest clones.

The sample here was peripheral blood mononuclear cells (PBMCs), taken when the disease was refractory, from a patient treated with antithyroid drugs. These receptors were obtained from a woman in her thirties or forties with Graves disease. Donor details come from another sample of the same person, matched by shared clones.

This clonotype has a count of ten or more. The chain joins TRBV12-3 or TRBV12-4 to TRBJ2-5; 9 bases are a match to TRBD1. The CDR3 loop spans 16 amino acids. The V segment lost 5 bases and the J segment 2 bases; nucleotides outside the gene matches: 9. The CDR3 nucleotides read TGTGCCAGCAGTCCTCGGTGGACAGGGGTACAAGAGACCCAGTACTTC. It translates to CASSPRWTGVQETQYF.

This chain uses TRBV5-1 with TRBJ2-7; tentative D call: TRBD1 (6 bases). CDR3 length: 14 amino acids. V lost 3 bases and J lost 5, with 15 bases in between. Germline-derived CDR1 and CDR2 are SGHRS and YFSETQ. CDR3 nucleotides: TGCGCCAGCAGCTCATCCCGGGACAAACACGAGCAGTACTTC. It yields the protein CASSSSRDKHEQYF.

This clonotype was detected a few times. The CDR3 DNA follows: TGTGCCAGCAGACAACTAGCGGGAGTCTTGGTTGGGTACTTC. Residues: CASRQLAGVLVGYF. This chain connects TRBV2 to TRBJ2-7; the match to TRBD2 covers 11 bases. Germline lookup yields CDR1 SNHLY and CDR2 FYNNEI. The V and J ends lost 6 bases and 12 bases, in that order; junction bases with no gene match: 13. The CDR3 runs to 14 residues. Drawing the rest from reference TRBV2 and TRBJ2-7, the complete variable domain is EPEVTQTPSHQVTQMGQEVILRCVPISNHLYFYWYRQILGQKVEFLVSFYNNEISEKSEIFDDQFSVERPDGSNFTLKIRSTKLEDSAMYFCASRQLAGVLVGYFGPGTRLTVT.

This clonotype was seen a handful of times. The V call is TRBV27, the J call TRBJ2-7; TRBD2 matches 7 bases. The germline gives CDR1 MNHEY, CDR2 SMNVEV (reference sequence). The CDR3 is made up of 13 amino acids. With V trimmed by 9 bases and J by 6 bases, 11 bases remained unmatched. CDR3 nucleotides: TGTGCCAGTTCGCGGGAGAGGATGGTCGAGCAGTACTTC. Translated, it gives CASSRERMVEQYF.

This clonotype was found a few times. CDR3 region: CASSEKGGGLAGRAYEQYF. CDR3 nucleotide sequence: TGTGCCAGCAGTGAGAAAGGGGGAGGACTAGCGGGACGCGCCTACGAGCAGTACTTC. V gene TRBV6-1 combines with J gene TRBJ2-7, with 12 bases lining up with TRBD2. The V gene's germline CDR1 is MNHNS and CDR2 SASEGT. CDR3 length: 19 residues. Trimming removed 3 bases from V and 2 bases from J; junction bases left unmatched: 14.

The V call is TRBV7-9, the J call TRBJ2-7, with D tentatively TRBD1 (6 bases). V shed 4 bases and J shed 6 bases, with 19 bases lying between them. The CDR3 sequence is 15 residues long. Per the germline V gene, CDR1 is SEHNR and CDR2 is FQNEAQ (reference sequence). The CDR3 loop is CASSSPSGHPGEQYF. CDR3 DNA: TGTGCCAGCAGCTCACCCTCGGGACACCCAGGCGAGCAGTACTTC.

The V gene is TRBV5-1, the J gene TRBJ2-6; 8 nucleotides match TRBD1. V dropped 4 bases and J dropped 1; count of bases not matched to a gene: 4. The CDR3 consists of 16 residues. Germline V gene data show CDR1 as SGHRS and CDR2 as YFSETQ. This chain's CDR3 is CASSGTGSSGANVLTF. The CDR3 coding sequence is TGCGCCAGCAGCGGGACAGGCAGTTCTGGGGCCAACGTCCTGACTTTC.

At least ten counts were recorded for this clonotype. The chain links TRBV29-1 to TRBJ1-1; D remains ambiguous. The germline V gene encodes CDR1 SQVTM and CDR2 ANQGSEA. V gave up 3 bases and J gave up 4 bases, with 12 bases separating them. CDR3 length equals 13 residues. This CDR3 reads CSVETEMGTEAFF. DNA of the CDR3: TGCAGCGTTGAGACCGAGATGGGCACTGAAGCTTTCTTT. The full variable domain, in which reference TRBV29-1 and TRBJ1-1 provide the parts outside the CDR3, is SAVISQKPSRDICQRGTSLTIQCQVDSQVTMMFWYRQQPGQSLTLIATANQGSEATYESGFVIDKFPISRPNLTFSTLTVSNMSPEDSSIYLCSVETEMGTEAFFGQGTRLTVV.

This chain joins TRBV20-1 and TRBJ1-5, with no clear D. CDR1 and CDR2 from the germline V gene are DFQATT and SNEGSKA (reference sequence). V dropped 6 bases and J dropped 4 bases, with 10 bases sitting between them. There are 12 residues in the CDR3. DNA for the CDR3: TGCAGTGCCTTGGCTGGGAATCAGCCCCAGCATTTT. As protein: CSALAGNQPQHF.

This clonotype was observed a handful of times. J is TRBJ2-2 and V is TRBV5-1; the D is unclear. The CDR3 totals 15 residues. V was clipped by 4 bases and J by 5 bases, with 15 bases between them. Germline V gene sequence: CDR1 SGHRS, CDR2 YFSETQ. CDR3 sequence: CASSTLVSPTGELFF. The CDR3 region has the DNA TGCGCCAGCAGCACGTTAGTGTCCCCGACCGGGGAGCTGTTTTTT.

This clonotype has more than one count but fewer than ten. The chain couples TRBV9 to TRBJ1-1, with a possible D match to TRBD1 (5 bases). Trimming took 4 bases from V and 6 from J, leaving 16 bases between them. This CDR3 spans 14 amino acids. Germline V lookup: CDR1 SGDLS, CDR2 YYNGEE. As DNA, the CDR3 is TGTGCCAGCAGCTCCAGGGATGGGAGCGCTGAAGCTTTCTTT. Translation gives CASSSRDGSAEAFF.

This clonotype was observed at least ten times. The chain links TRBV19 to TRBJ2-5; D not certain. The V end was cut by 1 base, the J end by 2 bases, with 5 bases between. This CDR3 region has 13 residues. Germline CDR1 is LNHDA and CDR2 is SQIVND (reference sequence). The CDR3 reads CASSIGLQETQYF. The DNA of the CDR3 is TGTGCCAGTAGTATAGGGTTACAAGAGACCCAGTACTTC.

In nucleotides, the CDR3 is TGTGCCAGCAGCTTCGGACAGGCGGCTAACTATGGCTACACCTTC. Translation: CASSFGQAANYGYTF. This chain connects TRBV7-9 to TRBJ1-2, with 7 bases fitting TRBD1. J was trimmed by 0 bases and V by 3 bases; bases with no gene match: 4. This CDR3 has 15 amino acids. The germline gives CDR1 SEHNR, CDR2 FQNEAQ (reference sequence).

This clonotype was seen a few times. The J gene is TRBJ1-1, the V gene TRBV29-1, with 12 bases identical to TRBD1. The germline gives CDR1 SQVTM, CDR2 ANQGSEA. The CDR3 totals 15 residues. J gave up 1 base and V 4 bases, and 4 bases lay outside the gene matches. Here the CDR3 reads CSVGVGQGANTEAFF. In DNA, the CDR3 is TGCAGCGTTGGAGTGGGACAGGGGGCGAACACTGAAGCTTTCTTT.

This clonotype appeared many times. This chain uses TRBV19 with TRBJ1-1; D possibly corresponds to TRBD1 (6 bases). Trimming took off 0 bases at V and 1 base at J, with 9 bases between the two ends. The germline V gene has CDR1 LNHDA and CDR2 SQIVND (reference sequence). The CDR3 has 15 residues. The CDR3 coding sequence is TGTGCCAGTAGTATAGATCCGGGACAGAACACTGAAGCTTTCTTT. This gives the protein CASSIDPGQNTEAFF.

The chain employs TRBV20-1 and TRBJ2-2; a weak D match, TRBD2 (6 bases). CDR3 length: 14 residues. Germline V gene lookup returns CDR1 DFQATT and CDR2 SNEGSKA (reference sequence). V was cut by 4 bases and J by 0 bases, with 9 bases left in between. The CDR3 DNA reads TGCAGTGCTAAGAGACTAGCGAACACCGGGGAGCTGTTTTTT. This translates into CSAKRLANTGELFF.

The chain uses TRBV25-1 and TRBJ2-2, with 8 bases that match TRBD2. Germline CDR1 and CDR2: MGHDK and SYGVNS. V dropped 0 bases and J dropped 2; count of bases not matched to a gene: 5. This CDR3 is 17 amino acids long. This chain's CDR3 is CASSEYRAGVNTGELFF. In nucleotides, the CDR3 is TGTGCCAGCAGTGAATATCGAGCGGGAGTAAACACCGGGGAGCTGTTTTTT.

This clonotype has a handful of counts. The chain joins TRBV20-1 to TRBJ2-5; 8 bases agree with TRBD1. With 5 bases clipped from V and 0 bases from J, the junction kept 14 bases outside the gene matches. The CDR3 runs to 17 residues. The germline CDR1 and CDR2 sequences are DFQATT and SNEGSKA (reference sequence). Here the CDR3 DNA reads TGCAGTGCTGGAAGAACAGGACAGGGACCGTACCAAGAGACCCAGTACTTC. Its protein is CSAGRTGQGPYQETQYF.

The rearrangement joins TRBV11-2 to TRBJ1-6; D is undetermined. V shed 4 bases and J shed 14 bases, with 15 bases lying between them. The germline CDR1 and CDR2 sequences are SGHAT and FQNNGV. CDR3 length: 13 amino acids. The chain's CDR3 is CASSYLEETSLHF. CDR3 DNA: TGTGCCAGCAGCTACCTTGAAGAAACCTCCCTCCACTTT.

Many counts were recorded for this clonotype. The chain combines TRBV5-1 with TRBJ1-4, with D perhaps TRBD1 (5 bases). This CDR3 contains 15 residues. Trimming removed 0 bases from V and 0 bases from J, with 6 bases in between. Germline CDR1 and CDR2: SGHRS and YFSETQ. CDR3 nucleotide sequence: TGCGCCAGCAGCTTGGGCAGGGCAACTAATGAAAAACTGTTTTTT. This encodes CASSLGRATNEKLFF. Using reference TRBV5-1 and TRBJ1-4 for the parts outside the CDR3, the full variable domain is KAGVTQTPRYLIKTRGQQVTLSCSPISGHRSVSWYQQTPGQGLQFLFEYFSETQRNKGNFPGRFSGRQFSNSRSEMNVSTLELGDSALYLCASSLGRATNEKLFFGSGTQLSVL.

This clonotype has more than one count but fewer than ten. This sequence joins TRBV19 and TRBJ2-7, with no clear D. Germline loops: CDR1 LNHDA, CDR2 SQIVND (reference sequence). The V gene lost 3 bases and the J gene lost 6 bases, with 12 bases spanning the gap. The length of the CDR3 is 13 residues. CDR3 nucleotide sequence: TGTGCCAGTAGTATGTTTGCCGAGGCCGAGCAGTACTTC. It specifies CASSMFAEAEQYF.

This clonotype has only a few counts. DNA for the CDR3: TGTGCCAGCAGTGGGACAGGGGGGATTTGGACTGAAGCTTTCTTT. Translation: CASSGTGGIWTEAFF. The chain carries TRBV2 and TRBJ1-1, with TRBD1 matching 10 bases. J lost 5 bases, V lost 4 bases, and 7 bases had no gene match. CDR3 size: 15 residues. Germline-derived CDR1 and CDR2 are SNHLY and FYNNEI. The whole variable domain, remainder taken from reference TRBV2 and TRBJ1-1, is EPEVTQTPSHQVTQMGQEVILRCVPISNHLYFYWYRQILGQKVEFLVSFYNNEISEKSEIFDDQFSVERPDGSNFTLKIRSTKLEDSAMYFCASSGTGGIWTEAFFGQGTRLTVV.

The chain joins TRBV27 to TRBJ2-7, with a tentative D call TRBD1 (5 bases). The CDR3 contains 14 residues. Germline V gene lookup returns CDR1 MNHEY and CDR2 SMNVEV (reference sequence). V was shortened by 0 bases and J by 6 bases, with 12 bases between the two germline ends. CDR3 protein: CASSLSRQSGEQYF. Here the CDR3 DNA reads TGTGCCAGCAGTTTATCCAGACAGTCAGGCGAGCAGTACTTC.